One and the same sample provided the 10 T cell receptor beta chains below, sequenced in a study of OX40 agonist ivuxolimab in advanced cancers. Sequencing used immunoSEQ multiplex PCR; TCRdb keeps in-frame clones, though not all of them. Among about 16,000 clones listed, over 75% were seen once. The material sequenced was CD4+ or CD8+ T cells sorted from blood, taken in a trial of the OX40 agonist ivuxolimab. Every receptor here comes from an adult with an advanced solid tumor such as melanoma, head and neck, liver or kidney cancer.

Remarks on this clone: The junction departs from the called germline gene at one end, perhaps through a read error. This chain uses TRBV5-6 with TRBJ2-5; 7 nucleotides line up with TRBD2. The germline gives CDR1 SGHDT, CDR2 YYEEEE. The CDR3 is 15 amino acids. CDR3 in amino acids: CASSSREWYQETQYF. CDR3 nucleotide sequence: TGTGCCAGCAGCTCGCGGGAGTGGTACCAGGAGACCCAGTACTTC.

The V call is TRBV28, the J call TRBJ2-3; 7 bases match TRBD2. CDR1 and CDR2 (germline): MDHEN, SYDVKM. The V and J ends lost 5 bases and 5 bases, in that order; junction bases with no gene match: 4. The CDR3 is 13 amino acids. CDR3 region: CASSRDYQDTQYF. The CDR3 DNA reads TGTGCCAGCAGTCGGGACTACCAAGATACGCAGTATTTT. The whole variable domain, remainder taken from reference TRBV28 and TRBJ2-3, is DVKVTQSSRYLVKRTGEKVFLECVQDMDHENMFWYRQDPGLGLRLIYFSYDVKMKEKGDIPEGYSVSREKKERFSLILESASTNQTSMYLCASSRDYQDTQYFGPGTRLTVL.

Turning to this clone: The sample holds other DNA sequences that translate to the same CDR3. V and J are TRBV5-6 and TRBJ1-1, with D possibly matching TRBD1 (6 bases). This CDR3 is built from 15 residues. The germline V gene encodes CDR1 SGHDT and CDR2 YYEEEE. V lost 4 bases, J lost 7 bases, and 20 bases lay in between. In nucleotides, the CDR3 is TGTGCCAGCAGCCCCCGTAGGGACATATTGGGTGAAGCTTTCTTT. Translated: CASSPRRDILGEAFF. The whole variable domain, filled in from reference TRBV5-6 and TRBJ1-1, reads DAGVTQSPTHLIKTRGQQVTLRCSPKSGHDTVSWYQQALGQGPQFIFQYYEEEERQRGNFPDRFSGHQFPNYSSELNVNALLLGDSALYLCASSPRRDILGEAFFGQGTRLTVV.

The CDR3 loop reads CASSDPSGRLAEQYF. In DNA form, the CDR3 reads TGTGCCAGCAGTGACCCTAGCGGGAGACTCGCCGAGCAGTACTTC. The chain has TRBV6-1 and TRBJ2-7; 10 bases agree with TRBD2. Unmatched junction bases numbered 8, after V lost 3 bases and J lost 6 bases. The CDR3 totals 15 residues. CDR1 MNHNS and CDR2 SASEGT come from the germline V gene.

This chain joins TRBV9 and TRBJ2-2, with D tentatively TRBD2 (6 bases). CDR1 is SGDLS and CDR2 is YYNGEE in the germline V gene. The ends were cut back, 6 bases at V and 3 bases at J, with 15 bases in the middle. The CDR3 consists of 15 residues. The CDR3 sequence: CASTASGWDTGELFF. The DNA of the CDR3 is TGTGCCAGCACGGCCAGCGGGTGGGACACCGGGGAGCTGTTTTTT. The whole variable domain, filled in from reference TRBV9 and TRBJ2-2, reads DSGVTQTPKHLITATGQRVTLRCSPRSGDLSVYWYQQSLDQGLQFLIQYYNGEERAKGNILERFSAQQFPDLHSELNLSSLELGDSALYFCASTASGWDTGELFFGEGSRLTVL.

The chain uses TRBV14 and TRBJ2-3; D perhaps matches TRBD1 (6 bases). Germline CDR1 SGHDN, CDR2 FVKESK. V shed 4 bases and J shed 4 bases, with 15 bases lying between them. The CDR3 spans 15 residues. This CDR3 reads CASSPNIGTPDTQYF. DNA of the CDR3: TGTGCCAGCAGCCCGAACATCGGGACACCAGATACGCAGTATTTT.

The rearrangement uses TRBV19 and TRBJ2-3; 9 bases are a match to TRBD2. The trim removed 5 bases at V and 1 base at J, leaving 1 base unmatched. The CDR3 has 14 residues. Germline values: CDR1 LNHDA, CDR2 SQIVND (reference sequence). CDR3 in amino acids: CASSRTSGTDTQYF. DNA of the CDR3: TGTGCCAGTAGTCGGACTAGCGGCACAGATACGCAGTATTTT.

This rearrangement joins TRBV6-5 to TRBJ1-1; D gene unclear. Germline-derived CDR1 and CDR2 are MNHEY and SVGAGI. Trimming took off 2 bases at V and 7 bases at J, with 5 bases between the two ends. There are 11 residues in the CDR3. CDR3 protein: CASSYASEAFF. Written as DNA, the CDR3 is TGTGCCAGCAGTTACGCGAGTGAAGCTTTCTTT.

The CDR3 here is CASRSTGFTETQYF. The CDR3 nucleotides are TGTGCCAGCAGATCGACCGGTTTCACAGAGACCCAGTACTTC. The rearrangement links TRBV7-8 to TRBJ2-5; D is unresolved. CDR1 is SGHVS and CDR2 is FQNEAQ in the germline V gene. This CDR3 has 14 residues. V lost 6 bases to trimming and J lost 4 bases, with 15 bases between them.

The gene calls are TRBV27 and TRBJ2-7, with D perhaps matching TRBD2 (6 bases). The CDR3 extends over 14 amino acids. V was clipped by 6 bases and J by 10 bases, with 22 bases between them. Germline V lookup: CDR1 MNHEY, CDR2 SMNVEV (reference sequence). The CDR3 sequence is CASSLNTGASGQYF. The CDR3 DNA follows: TGTGCCAGCAGCCTTAACACGGGAGCATCGGGCCAGTACTTC.